The 30 T cell receptor beta chains given below trace back to one sample, sequenced in a study of blood T cells in healthy people across ages. Primers used in a second PCR of about 6 to 11 cycles were a sample-barcoded 5' primer and a J-beta primer mix. TCRdb ran MiXCR on the 5' RACE reads and lists one entry per CDR3 protein. The sample lists around 2 million distinct CDR3 sequences, 39% seen once, with 23% in the top ten. Sequenced material: blood. These receptors were collected from a human donor in good health.

The rearrangement links TRBV3-1 to TRBJ2-5; a possible D gene is TRBD1 (5 bases). CDR1 LGHDT and CDR2 YNNKEL come from the germline V gene (reference sequence). This CDR3 is 14 amino acids long. With 0 bases removed from V and 7 bases from J, the gap between germline ends came to 12 bases. In nucleotides, the CDR3 is TGTGCCAGCAGCCAAGACACCGGCCAGGGGACCCAGTACTTC. Amino acids: CASSQDTGQGTQYF.

Regarding this clonotype: It may be a read error: a sequence one base away is much more abundant. The chain uses TRBV24-1 and TRBJ2-1; D not certain. The CDR3 totals 13 residues. CDR1 and CDR2 from the germline V gene are KGHDR and SFDVKD. The CDR3 sequence: CATGDLPSNEQFF. CDR3 DNA sequence: TGTGCCACCGGTGATTTGCCCAGCAATGAGCAGTTCTTC.

This clonotype came up a few times. At one end the junction does not follow the germline gene, possibly because of a read error. The V call is TRBV5-1, the J call TRBJ2-7; no firm D call. The CDR3 is made up of 14 amino acids. CDR1 and CDR2 (germline): SGHRS, YFSETQ. The CDR3: CASSARRLSHEQYF. CDR3 sequence (DNA): TGCGCCAGCAGCGCCCGACGTCTGAGCCACGAACAGTACTTC. The variable domain in full, with the rest retrieved from reference TRBV5-1 and TRBJ2-7, is KAGVTQTPRYLIKTRGQQVTLSCSPISGHRSVSWYQQTPGQGLQFLFEYFSETQRNKGNFPGRFSGRQFSNSRSEMNVSTLELGDSALYLCASSARRLSHEQYFGPGTRLTVT.

This clonotype was seen only a few times. This chain joins TRBV28 and TRBJ2-1, with 13 bases aligning to TRBD2. The CDR3 consists of 17 residues. The germline V gene encodes CDR1 MDHEN and CDR2 SYDVKM. The V gene end was trimmed by 5 bases and the J gene end by 0 bases; junction bases not matched to a gene: 4. The CDR3 DNA reads TGTGCCAGCAGTACTAGCGGGGGGGACCCCTCCTACAATGAGCAGTTCTTC. Encoded protein: CASSTSGGDPSYNEQFF.

V usage is TRBV2 and J usage is TRBJ1-4, with 8 bases fitting TRBD1. V gave up 8 bases and J gave up 4 bases; unmatched junction bases: 9. The CDR3 is made up of 15 amino acids. The germline CDR1 and CDR2 sequences are SNHLY and FYNNEI. CDR3 region: CASGSTGALNEKLFF. The DNA for the CDR3 is TGTGCCAGCGGGTCGACAGGGGCCCTTAATGAAAAACTGTTTTTT.

This clonotype occurred a few times. The rearrangement uses TRBV7-2 and TRBJ2-1; the match to TRBD2 covers 15 bases. The germline CDR1 and CDR2 sequences are SGHTA and FQGNSA. This CDR3 spans 14 amino acids. The V segment lost 5 bases and the J segment 11 bases; nucleotides outside the gene matches: 4. Here the CDR3 reads CASSGTSGGTKQFF. The CDR3 region has the DNA TGTGCCAGCAGCGGGACTAGCGGGGGGACCAAGCAGTTCTTC.

The chain has TRBV20-1 and TRBJ2-3; D not resolved. CDR3 size: 13 residues. Trimming shortened V by 6 bases and J by 4 bases, and 14 bases separated the two germline ends. Germline V gene sequence: CDR1 DFQATT, CDR2 SNEGSKA (reference sequence). The CDR3 nucleotides read TGCAGTGCGGTTCTTGGTAGCCCAGATACGCAGTATTTT. This gives the protein CSAVLGSPDTQYF.

This chain uses TRBV4-1 with TRBJ1-1; a possible D gene is TRBD1 (5 bases). V dropped 6 bases and J dropped 2 bases, with 10 bases sitting between them. CDR1 and CDR2 from the germline V gene are MGHRA and YSYEKL. The CDR3 contains 13 residues. Written as DNA, the CDR3 is TGCGCCAGCAGGCAGGGTATAAACACTGAAGCTTTCTTT. Amino acid sequence: CASRQGINTEAFF.

This clonotype turned up a few times. J is TRBJ2-7 and V is TRBV5-1; 11 nucleotides match TRBD2. Germline trimming cut 4 bases from V and 2 bases from J; bases unmatched to any gene: 2. Per germline, CDR1 SGHRS and CDR2 YFSETQ. The CDR3 has 14 amino acids. The DNA of the CDR3 is TGCGCCAGCAGCGATAGCGGGGGGGCCTACGAGCAGTACTTC. It is translated as CASSDSGGAYEQYF.

The rearrangement uses TRBV7-3 and TRBJ2-1, with D tentatively TRBD2 (6 bases). Deletions cut 8 bases from V and 6 bases from J, with 17 bases between. Germline V lookup: CDR1 SGHTA, CDR2 FQGTGA. This CDR3 is built from 14 residues. The CDR3 DNA is TGTGCCAGCGCCCCCATCGTGGGGGGCAATGAGCAGTTCTTC. Protein sequence: CASAPIVGGNEQFF. The full variable domain, in which reference TRBV7-3 and TRBJ2-1 provide the parts outside the CDR3, is GAGVSQTPSNKVTEKGKYVELRCDPISGHTALYWYRQSLGQGPEFLIYFQGTGAADDSGLPNDRFFAVRPEGSVSTLKIQRTERGDSAVYLCASAPIVGGNEQFFGPGTRLTVL.

This clonotype was found a few times. The chain couples TRBV10-3 to TRBJ1-5, with 12 bases lining up with TRBD1. The germline CDR1 and CDR2 sequences are ENHRY and SYGVKD. J was trimmed by 7 bases and V by 5 bases; bases with no gene match: 12. The CDR3 covers 17 residues. As DNA, the CDR3 is TGTGCCATCAGTAAAGCACCGGGACAGGGGGCTGGACAGCCCCAGCATTTT. Translated: CAISKAPGQGAGQPQHF.

V gene TRBV6-5 combines with J gene TRBJ1-2; TRBD1 is a possible D gene (6 bases). V was cut by 7 bases and J by 3 bases, with 12 bases left in between. Germline loops: CDR1 MNHEY, CDR2 SVGAGI. This CDR3 region has 13 residues. The CDR3 nucleotides are TGTGCCAGCACCTCAGGGGACGACTATGGCTACACCTTC. Translated, it gives CASTSGDDYGYTF.

The chain couples TRBV7-2 to TRBJ2-5; tentatively, D is TRBD1 or TRBD2 (6 bases each). The tail of the sequence fits TRBJ2-7 better, so the J call may be wrong. The CDR3 length is 16 residues. Looked up from germline, CDR1 is SGHTA and CDR2 is FQGNSA. In DNA, the CDR3 is TGTGCCAGCAGCTTAGGAGGGGGGAATTGGCCTTCCGAGCAGTACTTC. This codes for CASSLGGGNWPSEQYF.

In this sample, this clonotype turned up a few times. The chain has TRBV4-1 and TRBJ1-6; no firm D call. Germline V gene lookup returns CDR1 MGHRA and CDR2 YSYEKL. The CDR3 is made up of 14 amino acids. Trimming shortened V by 1 base and J by 9 bases, and 10 bases separated the two germline ends. The CDR3 spells CASSQANPRSPLHF. The CDR3 DNA reads as TGCGCCAGCAGCCAAGCAAATCCCCGTTCACCCCTCCACTTT.

This clonotype was recorded a few times. V and J are TRBV29-1 and TRBJ2-1; perhaps TRBD1 as D (5 bases). Germline V gene data show CDR1 as SQVTM and CDR2 as ANQGSEA. The CDR3 runs 12 residues. Trimming removed 7 bases from V and 3 bases from J, with 10 bases in between. CDR3 sequence (DNA): TGCAGCGCCCCAGGACACTACAATGAGCAGTTCTTC. Residues: CSAPGHYNEQFF.

V and J are TRBV7-2 and TRBJ2-3, with 12 bases aligning to TRBD2. The CDR3 spans 16 residues. Germline CDR1 and CDR2: SGHTA and FQGNSA. The V and J ends lost 5 bases and 11 bases, in that order; junction bases with no gene match: 14. The CDR3 sequence is CASSLTSGGPLTQQYF. DNA for the CDR3: TGTGCCAGCAGCCTAACTAGCGGGGGGCCACTCACACAGCAGTATTTT. The full variable domain, rest sourced from reference TRBV7-2 and TRBJ2-3, is GAGVSQSPSNKVTEKGKDVELRCDPISGHTALYWYRQSLGQGLEFLIYFQGNSAPDKSGLPSDRFSAERTGGSVSTLTIQRTQQEDSAVYLCASSLTSGGPLTQQYFGPGTRLTVL.

This clonotype came up many times. The chain carries TRBV6-5 and TRBJ2-7; the D gene is possibly TRBD2 (5 bases). CDR1 and CDR2 from the germline V gene are MNHEY and SVGAGI. CDR3 length: 11 amino acids. V lost 5 bases to trimming and J lost 7 bases, with 9 bases between them. CDR3 bases: TGTGCCAGCAGTAATGACTATGAGCAGTACTTC. Translating it yields CASSNDYEQYF.

The chain employs TRBV12-3 or TRBV12-4 and TRBJ2-3; 8 bases fit TRBD2. The V gene end was trimmed by 6 bases and the J gene end by 4 bases; junction bases not matched to a gene: 12. This CDR3 region has 16 residues. The CDR3 coding sequence is TGTGCCAGCAGGTTCTTTAGCGGGGCGAGCGCAGATACGCAGTATTTT. Its protein is CASRFFSGASADTQYF.

This clonotype was observed once. This chain connects TRBV29-1 to TRBJ2-1; 7 nucleotides agree with TRBD2. CDR1 and CDR2 (germline): SQVTM, ANQGSEA. This CDR3 comprises 11 residues. The J segment lost 8 bases and the V segment lost 7 bases, leaving 5 bases of the junction unmatched. The CDR3 region is CSAIGLDEQFF. The CDR3 region has the DNA TGCAGCGCCATCGGACTAGATGAGCAGTTCTTC.

The V call is TRBV27, the J call TRBJ2-3, with unresolved D. Trimming pared 6 bases from V and 6 bases from J, leaving 19 bases between. The CDR3 contains 15 residues. The germline CDR1 and CDR2 sequences are MNHEY and SMNVEV (reference sequence). CDR3: CASRATAVGSDTQYF. In DNA, the CDR3 is TGTGCCAGCAGGGCTACAGCCGTCGGCTCGGATACGCAGTATTTT.

This clonotype appeared a few times. The chain is built from TRBV4-2 and TRBJ1-2; TRBD1 aligns across 9 bases. This CDR3 contains 14 residues. V lost 2 bases to trimming and J lost 8 bases; unmatched junction nucleotides: 6. Per the germline V gene, CDR1 is LGHNA and CDR2 is YNFKEQ. CDR3 DNA: TGTGCCAGCAGCCAAACCCCGGGACAGGGCGGCTACACCTTC. Translating gives CASSQTPGQGGYTF.

V usage is TRBV9 and J usage is TRBJ2-1; 11 bases align to TRBD2. Germline V gives CDR1 SGDLS, CDR2 YYNGEE. The ends lost 4 bases at V and 7 bases at J; junction bases unmatched: 10. This CDR3 contains 16 residues. In DNA form, the CDR3 reads TGTGCCAGCAGCTTTCTAGCGGGGGGACAACAAAATGAGCAGTTCTTC. This codes for CASSFLAGGQQNEQFF.

The chain couples TRBV7-9 to TRBJ1-2, with 12 positions matching TRBD1. With V trimmed by 5 bases and J by 8 bases, 9 bases remained unmatched. Germline V CDR1 and CDR2: SEHNR, FQNEAQ (reference sequence). The CDR3 extends over 15 amino acids. Here the CDR3 DNA reads TGTGCCAGCAGCCTACGGGACAGGGGGCCTTGGGGCTACACCTTC. It translates to CASSLRDRGPWGYTF.

The CDR3 DNA sequence: TGTGCCACCAGTGACCTTCAGAGGGGGACCTACGAGCAGTACTTC. It encodes CATSDLQRGTYEQYF. The rearrangement joins TRBV24-1 to TRBJ2-7; tentatively, D is TRBD1 (6 bases). The CDR3 runs 15 residues. Trimming shortened V by 4 bases and J by 2 bases, and 14 bases separated the two germline ends. CDR1 KGHDR and CDR2 SFDVKD come from the germline V gene.

This chain links TRBV4-3 with TRBJ1-3; D remains unclear. Trimming took 4 bases from V and 0 from J, leaving 10 bases between them. The CDR3 sequence is 15 residues long. CDR1 and CDR2 from the germline V gene are LGHNA and YSLEER. The CDR3 nucleotides are TGCGCCAGCAGCCCAATGGGGTTCTCTGGAAACACCATATATTTT. Amino acid sequence: CASSPMGFSGNTIYF.

This clonotype showed up just a few times. CDR3 bases: TGTGCCAGCAGCATTCAGGGGAAAAACATTCAGTACTTC. The encoded protein is CASSIQGKNIQYF. This sequence joins TRBV5-6 and TRBJ2-4; tentatively, D is TRBD1 (6 bases). Trimming removed 4 bases from V and 4 bases from J, with 9 bases in between. From germline, CDR1 is SGHDT and CDR2 YYEEEE. This CDR3 region has 13 residues.

The chain has TRBV9 and TRBJ2-7; D remains ambiguous. The V end lost 3 bases, the J end lost 1 base, and 11 bases lay between the germline ends. CDR1 is SGDLS, CDR2 YYNGEE, per germline. This CDR3 has 14 amino acids. CDR3 nucleotides: TGTGCCAGCAGCGGAGTAGGCAGTTCCTACGAGCAGTACTTC. It is translated as CASSGVGSSYEQYF.

This clonotype was counted at least ten times. The rearrangement links TRBV5-5 to TRBJ2-7; the D gene is possibly TRBD1 (5 bases). The CDR3 contains 15 residues. Germline V gives CDR1 SGHKS, CDR2 YYEKEE (reference sequence). The V end was cut by 2 bases, the J end by 5 bases, with 17 bases between. CDR3 in DNA: TGTGCCAGCAGCTTTTACACCGTCCCGGACAACGAGCAGTACTTC. It encodes CASSFYTVPDNEQYF.

This rearrangement joins TRBV5-1 to TRBJ2-5; D may be TRBD1 (6 bases). CDR3 length equals 15 residues. CDR1 and CDR2 (germline): SGHRS, YFSETQ. Trimming took off 4 bases at V and 5 bases at J, with 18 bases between the two ends. The CDR3 sequence is CASSPGTPNRETQYF. The CDR3 DNA reads TGCGCCAGCAGCCCCGGGACACCTAACAGGGAGACCCAGTACTTC. Drawing the rest from reference TRBV5-1 and TRBJ2-5, the complete variable domain is KAGVTQTPRYLIKTRGQQVTLSCSPISGHRSVSWYQQTPGQGLQFLFEYFSETQRNKGNFPGRFSGRQFSNSRSEMNVSTLELGDSALYLCASSPGTPNRETQYFGPGTRLLVL.

The V gene is TRBV5-6, the J gene TRBJ2-1; D is tentatively TRBD1 or TRBD2 (6 bases each). V was pared by 0 bases and J by 9 bases, with 16 bases between. This CDR3 is built from 15 residues. From germline, CDR1 is SGHDT and CDR2 YYEEEE. The CDR3: CASSLARPGGSEQFF. The CDR3 coding sequence is TGTGCCAGCAGCTTGGCTAGGCCCGGGGGCAGTGAGCAGTTCTTC.